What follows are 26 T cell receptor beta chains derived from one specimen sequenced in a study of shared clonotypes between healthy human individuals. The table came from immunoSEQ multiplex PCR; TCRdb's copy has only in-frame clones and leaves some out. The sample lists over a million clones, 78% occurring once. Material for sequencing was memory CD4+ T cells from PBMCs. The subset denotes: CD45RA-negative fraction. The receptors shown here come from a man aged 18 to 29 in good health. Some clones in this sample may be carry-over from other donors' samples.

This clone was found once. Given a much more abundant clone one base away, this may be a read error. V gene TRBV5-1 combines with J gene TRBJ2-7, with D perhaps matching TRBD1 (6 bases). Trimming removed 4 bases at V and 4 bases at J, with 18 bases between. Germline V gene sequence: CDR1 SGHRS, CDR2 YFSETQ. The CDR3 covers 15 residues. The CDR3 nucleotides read TGCGCCAGCAGCCCCCGGACAGAGGGCGGGTACGAGCAGTACTTC. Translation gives CASSPRTEGGYEQYF.

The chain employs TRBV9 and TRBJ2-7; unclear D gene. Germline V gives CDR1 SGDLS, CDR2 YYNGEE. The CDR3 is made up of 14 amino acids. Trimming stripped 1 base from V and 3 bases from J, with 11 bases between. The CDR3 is CASSVRAYSYEQYF. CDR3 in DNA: TGTGCCAGCAGCGTACGCGCTTACAGCTACGAGCAGTACTTC.

The CDR3 region is CASSEALMNTEAFF. The CDR3 coding sequence is TGTGCCAGCAGTGAAGCGCTTATGAACACTGAAGCTTTCTTT. This sequence joins TRBV6-1 and TRBJ1-1; D gene unclear. Germline values: CDR1 MNHNS, CDR2 SASEGT. V lost 0 bases and J lost 0, with 5 bases in between. CDR3 length: 14 residues.

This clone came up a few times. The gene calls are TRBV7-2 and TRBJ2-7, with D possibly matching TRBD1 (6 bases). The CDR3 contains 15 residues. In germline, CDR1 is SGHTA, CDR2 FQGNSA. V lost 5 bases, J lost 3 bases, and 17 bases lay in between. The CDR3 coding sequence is TGTGCCAGCAGCCCCGGACAGCTCCTCTACTACGAGCAGTACTTC. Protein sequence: CASSPGQLLYYEQYF.

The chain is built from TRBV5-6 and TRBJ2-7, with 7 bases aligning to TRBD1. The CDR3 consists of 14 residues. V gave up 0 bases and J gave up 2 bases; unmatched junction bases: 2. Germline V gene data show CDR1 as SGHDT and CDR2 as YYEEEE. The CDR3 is CASSLGDSTYEQYF. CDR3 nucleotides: TGTGCCAGCAGCTTGGGGGACAGTACCTACGAGCAGTACTTC. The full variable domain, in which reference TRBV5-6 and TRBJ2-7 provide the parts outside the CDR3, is DAGVTQSPTHLIKTRGQQVTLRCSPKSGHDTVSWYQQALGQGPQFIFQYYEEEERQRGNFPDRFSGHQFPNYSSELNVNALLLGDSALYLCASSLGDSTYEQYFGPGTRLTVT.

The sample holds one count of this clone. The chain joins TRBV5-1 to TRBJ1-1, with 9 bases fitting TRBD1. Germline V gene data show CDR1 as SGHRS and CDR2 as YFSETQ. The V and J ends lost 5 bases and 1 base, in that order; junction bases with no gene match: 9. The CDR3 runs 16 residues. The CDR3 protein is CASSHTGGAGNTEAFF. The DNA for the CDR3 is TGCGCCAGCAGTCATACAGGGGGCGCGGGGAACACTGAAGCTTTCTTT.

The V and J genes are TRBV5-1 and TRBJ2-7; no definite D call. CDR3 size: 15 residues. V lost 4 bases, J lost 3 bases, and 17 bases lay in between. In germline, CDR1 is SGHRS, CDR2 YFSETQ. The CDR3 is CASSLRVGKDYEQYF. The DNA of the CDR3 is TGCGCCAGCAGCCTACGGGTTGGAAAAGACTACGAGCAGTACTTC. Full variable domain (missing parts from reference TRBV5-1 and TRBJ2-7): KAGVTQTPRYLIKTRGQQVTLSCSPISGHRSVSWYQQTPGQGLQFLFEYFSETQRNKGNFPGRFSGRQFSNSRSEMNVSTLELGDSALYLCASSLRVGKDYEQYFGPGTRLTVT.

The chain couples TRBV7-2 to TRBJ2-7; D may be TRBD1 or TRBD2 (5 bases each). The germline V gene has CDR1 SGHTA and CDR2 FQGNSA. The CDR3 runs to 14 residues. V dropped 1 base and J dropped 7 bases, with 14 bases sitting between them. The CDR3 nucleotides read TGTGCCAGCAGCTTAGGAGGGCTAGGGGAGGAGCAGTACTTC. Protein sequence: CASSLGGLGEEQYF.

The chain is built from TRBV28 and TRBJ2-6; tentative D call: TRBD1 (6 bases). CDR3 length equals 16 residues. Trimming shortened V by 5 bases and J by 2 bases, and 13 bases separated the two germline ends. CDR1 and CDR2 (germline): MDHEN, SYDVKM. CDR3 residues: CASSRHRVAGANVLTF. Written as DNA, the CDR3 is TGTGCCAGCAGTAGACACAGGGTCGCTGGGGCCAACGTCCTGACTTTC.

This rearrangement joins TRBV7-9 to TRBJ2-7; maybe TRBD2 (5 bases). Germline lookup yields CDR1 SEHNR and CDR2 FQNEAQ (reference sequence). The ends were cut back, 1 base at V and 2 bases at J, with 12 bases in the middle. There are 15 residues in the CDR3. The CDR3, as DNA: TGTGCCAGCAGCTTAGATGGCGGGTCCCCCTACGAGCAGTACTTC. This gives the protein CASSLDGGSPYEQYF.

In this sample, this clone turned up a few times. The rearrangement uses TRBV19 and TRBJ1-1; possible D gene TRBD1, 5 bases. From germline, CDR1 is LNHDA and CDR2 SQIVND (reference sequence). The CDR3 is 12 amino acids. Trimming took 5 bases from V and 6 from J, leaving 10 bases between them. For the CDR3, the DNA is TGTGCCAGTAGTTCCGACAGCTCTGAAGCTTTCTTT. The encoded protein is CASSSDSSEAFF.

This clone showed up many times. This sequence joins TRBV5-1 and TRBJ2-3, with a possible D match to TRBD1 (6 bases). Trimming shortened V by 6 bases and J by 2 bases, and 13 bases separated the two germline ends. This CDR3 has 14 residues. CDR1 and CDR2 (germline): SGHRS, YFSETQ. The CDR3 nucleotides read TGCGCCAGCAATGGGGGCTATCCCACAGATACGCAGTATTTT. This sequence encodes CASNGGYPTDTQYF.

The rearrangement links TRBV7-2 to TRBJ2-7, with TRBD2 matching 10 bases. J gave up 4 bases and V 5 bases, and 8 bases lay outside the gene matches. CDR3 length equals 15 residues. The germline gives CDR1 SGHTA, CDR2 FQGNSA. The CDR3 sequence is CASSIGTSVRYEQYF. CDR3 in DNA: TGTGCCAGCAGCATTGGGACTAGCGTTAGATACGAGCAGTACTTC.

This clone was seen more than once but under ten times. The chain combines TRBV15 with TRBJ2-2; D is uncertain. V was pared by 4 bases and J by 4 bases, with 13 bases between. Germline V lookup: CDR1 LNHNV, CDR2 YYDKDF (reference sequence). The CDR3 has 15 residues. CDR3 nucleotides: TGTGCCACCAGCACCCCCCCGGGTAGCACCGGGGAGCTGTTTTTT. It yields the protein CATSTPPGSTGELFF.

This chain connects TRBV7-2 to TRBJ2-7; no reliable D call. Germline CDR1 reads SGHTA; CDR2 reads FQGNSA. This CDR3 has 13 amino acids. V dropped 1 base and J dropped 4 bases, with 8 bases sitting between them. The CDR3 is CASSLVSVYEQYF. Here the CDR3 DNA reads TGTGCCAGCAGCTTAGTTTCGGTTTACGAGCAGTACTTC.

The CDR3 here is CASSRQGFGYEQYF. CDR3 DNA: TGTGCCAGCAGTCGACAGGGGTTCGGCTACGAGCAGTACTTC. V is TRBV7-2 and J is TRBJ2-7, with 8 positions matching TRBD1. The CDR3 runs 14 residues. V lost 6 bases to trimming and J lost 3 bases; unmatched junction nucleotides: 7. The germline V gene encodes CDR1 SGHTA and CDR2 FQGNSA.

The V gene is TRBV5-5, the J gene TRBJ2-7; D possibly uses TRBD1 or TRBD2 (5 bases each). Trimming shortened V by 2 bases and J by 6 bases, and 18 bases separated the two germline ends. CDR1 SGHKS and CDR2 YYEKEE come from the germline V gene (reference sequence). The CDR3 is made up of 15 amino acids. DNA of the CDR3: TGTGCCAGCAGCTTCACTTTCGGGGCGCGAGGCGAGCAGTACTTC. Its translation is CASSFTFGARGEQYF. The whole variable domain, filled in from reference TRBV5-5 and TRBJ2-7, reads DAGVTQSPTHLIKTRGQQVTLRCSPISGHKSVSWYQQVLGQGPQFIFQYYEKEERGRGNFPDRFSARQFPNYSSELNVNALLLGDSALYLCASSFTFGARGEQYFGPGTRLTVT.

The CDR3 bases are TGTGCCAGCAGTTCGCCCGGGACCGCGTATGGCTACACCTTC. It is translated as CASSSPGTAYGYTF. V and J are TRBV6-5 and TRBJ1-2; a weak D match, TRBD1 (5 bases). CDR3 length equals 14 residues. CDR1 and CDR2 from the germline V gene are MNHEY and SVGAGI. Trimming took 4 bases from V and 5 from J, leaving 14 bases between them.

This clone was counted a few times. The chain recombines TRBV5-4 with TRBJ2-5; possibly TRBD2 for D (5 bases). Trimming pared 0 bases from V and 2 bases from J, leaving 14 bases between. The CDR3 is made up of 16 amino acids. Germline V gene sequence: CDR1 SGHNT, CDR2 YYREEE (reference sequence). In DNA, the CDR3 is TGTGCCAGCAGCTTGGGCGCGGGTTCTGGACAAGAGACCCAGTACTTC. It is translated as CASSLGAGSGQETQYF. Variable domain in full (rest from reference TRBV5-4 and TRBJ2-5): ETGVTQSPTHLIKTRGQQVTLRCSSQSGHNTVSWYQQALGQGPQFIFQYYREEENGRGNFPPRFSGLQFPNYSSELNVNALELDDSALYLCASSLGAGSGQETQYFGPGTRLLVL.

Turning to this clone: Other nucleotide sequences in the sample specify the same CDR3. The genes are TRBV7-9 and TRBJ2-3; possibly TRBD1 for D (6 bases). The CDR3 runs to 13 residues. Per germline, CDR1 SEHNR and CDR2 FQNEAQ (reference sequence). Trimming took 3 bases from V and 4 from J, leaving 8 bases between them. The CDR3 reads CASSLAGADTQYF. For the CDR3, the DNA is TGTGCCAGCAGCTTGGCAGGGGCAGATACGCAGTATTTT.

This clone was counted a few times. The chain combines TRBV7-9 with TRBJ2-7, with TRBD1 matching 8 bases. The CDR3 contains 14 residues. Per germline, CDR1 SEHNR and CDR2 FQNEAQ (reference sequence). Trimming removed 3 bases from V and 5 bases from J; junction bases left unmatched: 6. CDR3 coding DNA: TGTGCCAGCAGCTTTGGCAGGGGGCAAAACGAGCAGTACTTC. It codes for CASSFGRGQNEQYF.

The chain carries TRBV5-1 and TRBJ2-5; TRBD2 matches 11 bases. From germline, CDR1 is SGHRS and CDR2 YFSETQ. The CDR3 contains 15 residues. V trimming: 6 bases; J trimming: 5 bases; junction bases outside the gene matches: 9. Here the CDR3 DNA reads TGCGCCAGCACCCTACTAGCGGGAGTAGGTGAGACCCAGTACTTC. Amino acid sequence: CASTLLAGVGETQYF.

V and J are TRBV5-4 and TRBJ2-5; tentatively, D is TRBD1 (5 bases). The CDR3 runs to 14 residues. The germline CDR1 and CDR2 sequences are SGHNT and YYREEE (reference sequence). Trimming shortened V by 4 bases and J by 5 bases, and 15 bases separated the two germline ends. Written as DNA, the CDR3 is TGTGCCAGCAGCCCAAAGGGGTTGGGGGAGACCCAGTACTTC. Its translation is CASSPKGLGETQYF.

The CDR3 coding sequence is TGCAGCGTAGGACCCGGACAGGGGAACAGAGGCACTGAAGCTTTCTTT. This gives the protein CSVGPGQGNRGTEAFF. The V and J genes are TRBV29-1 and TRBJ1-1; TRBD1 aligns across 9 bases. The CDR3 loop spans 16 amino acids. V shed 6 bases and J 4 bases; nucleotides not matched to a gene: 15. The germline gives CDR1 SQVTM, CDR2 ANQGSEA.

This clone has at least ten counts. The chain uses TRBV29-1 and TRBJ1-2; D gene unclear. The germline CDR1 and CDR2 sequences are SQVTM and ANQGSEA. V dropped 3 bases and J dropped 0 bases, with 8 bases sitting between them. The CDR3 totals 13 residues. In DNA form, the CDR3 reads TGCAGCGTTGAGGGTGGGGCTAACTATGGCTACACCTTC. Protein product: CSVEGGANYGYTF.

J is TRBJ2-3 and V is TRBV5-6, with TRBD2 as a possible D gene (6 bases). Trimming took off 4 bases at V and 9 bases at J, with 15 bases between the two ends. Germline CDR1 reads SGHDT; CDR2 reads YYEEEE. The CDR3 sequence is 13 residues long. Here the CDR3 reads CASSPDESGTQYF. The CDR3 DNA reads TGTGCCAGCAGCCCCGACGAAAGCGGGACGCAGTATTTT. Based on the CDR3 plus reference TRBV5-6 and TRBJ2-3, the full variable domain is DAGVTQSPTHLIKTRGQQVTLRCSPKSGHDTVSWYQQALGQGPQFIFQYYEEEERQRGNFPDRFSGHQFPNYSSELNVNALLLGDSALYLCASSPDESGTQYFGPGTRLTVL.